These T cell receptor beta chains were read from a single sample in a study of blood T cell repertoires in COVID-19. Only in-frame clones appear in the TCRdb table, and some are missing; sequencing was by immunoSEQ multiplex PCR. Here the sample spans fewer than 250,000 clones, 88% being singletons. Source material: peripheral blood. The receptor set was obtained from a man aged 65 to 79 with acute or convalescent COVID-19. Each CDR3 is given with its conserved first and last residue. A D gene is named only where the DNA matches it firmly. Clone size is shown for a subset of rows, as once, few, many or a class of expanded clone.

d_gene | abundance | j_gene | v_gene | CDR3nt | CDR3aa
- | - | TRBJ1-2 | TRBV7-9 | TGTGCCAGCAGCTTACGTGACACAGAGCTCTATGGCTACACCTTC | CASSLRDTELYGYTF
- | many | TRBJ2-5 | TRBV6-1 | TGTGCCAGCAGTGAACGGGGTTCGCAAGAGACCCAGTACTTC | CASSERGSQETQYF
- | - | TRBJ2-5 | TRBV7-3 | TGTGCCAGCAGTCGCGGGTTCCAAGAGACCCAGTACTTC | CASSRGFQETQYF
TRBD2 | - | TRBJ2-7 | TRBV5-4 | TGTGCCAGCAGCCCCACGGGACTAGCTTACGAGCAGTACTTC | CASSPTGLAYEQYF
TRBD2 | - | TRBJ2-1 | TRBV2 | TGTGCCATAGCGGGGGGGAGGGTCGGTAATGAGCAGTTCTTC | CAIAGGRVGNEQFF
- | - | TRBJ2-6 | TRBV2 | TGTGCCAGCAGGTTATCTGGGGCCAACGTCCTGACTTTC | CASRLSGANVLTF
- | - | TRBJ2-1 | TRBV7-9 | TGTGCCAGCAGCTTAGAGTCAGGTCCTGGGAGATCCTACAATGAGCAGTTCTTC | CASSLESGPGRSYNEQFF
TRBD1 | - | TRBJ1-3 | TRBV5-1 | TGCGCCAGCAACCTAGGGACAGCCCCGGTAAACACCATATATTTT | CASNLGTAPVNTIYF
TRBD1 | once | TRBJ1-5 | TRBV24-1 | TGTGCCACCAGTGATTCAAACAGGGGCCACAATCAGCCCCAGCATTTT | CATSDSNRGHNQPQHF
TRBD2 | - | TRBJ2-3 | TRBV28 | TGTGCCAGCAGTCCCCCCTCGGGAGGGGGAAGCACAGATACGCAGTATTTT | CASSPPSGGGSTDTQYF
TRBD1 | - | TRBJ1-5 | TRBV5-8 | TGTGCCAGCAGCATAGGGACAGCAGACAATCAGCCCCAGCATTTT | CASSIGTADNQPQHF
- | once | TRBJ2-1 | TRBV29-1 | TGCAGCGTTGCCGCGGAGGGGACTTCCTACAATGAGCAGTTCTTC | CSVAAEGTSYNEQFF
- | once | TRBJ1-1 | TRBV5-1 | TGCGCCAGCAGCTTCGGGGCCGGGGGTATCGGTACTGAAGCTTTCTTT | CASSFGAGGIGTEAFF
TRBD2 | - | TRBJ2-5 | TRBV19 | TGTGCCAGTAGGAAGGGCGGGGCTAGCGGAGAAGAGACCCAGTACTTC | CASRKGGASGEETQYF
- | - | TRBJ2-3 | TRBV6-5 | TGTGCCAGCGAAGGTCTACAGGTCAGAACGCAGTATTTT | CASEGLQVRTQYF
- | - | TRBJ2-2 | TRBV6-6 | TGTGCCAGCAGTTACTCAACAGGGAGCAACACCGGGGAGCTGTTTTTT | CASSYSTGSNTGELFF
- | - | TRBJ2-6 | TRBV21-1 | TGTGCCAGCATGTCGGGACAGGGGGATCTTTGCGGGGCCAACGTCCTGACTTTC | CASMSGQGDLCGANVLTF
- | - | TRBJ1-1 | TRBV29-1 | TGCAGCGTGAGACAGGACGGGAACACTGAAGCTTTCTTT | CSVRQDGNTEAFF
- | - | TRBJ1-1 | TRBV3-1/TRBV3-2 | TGTGCCAGCAGACACTCAGGAAGGGAAGCTTTCTTT | CASRHSGREAFF
TRBD1 | - | TRBJ2-5 | TRBV5-1 | TGCGCCAGCAGCTTGACGGGACAGGGAGGACAAGAGACCCAGTACTTC | CASSLTGQGGQETQYF
TRBD1 | - | TRBJ1-5 | TRBV5-6 | TGTGCCAGCAGTAGTCAGGGGGCCCTCAATCAGCCCCAGCATTTT | CASSSQGALNQPQHF
TRBD2 | once | TRBJ2-7 | TRBV5-1 | TGCGCCAGCAGCGCTATAGCGGGCCACTACGAGCAGTACTTC | CASSAIAGHYEQYF
TRBD1 | few | TRBJ1-5 | TRBV7-2 | TGTGCCAGCAGCCCGGACAGGGCGGGTCAGCCCCAGCATTTT | CASSPDRAGQPQHF
- | - | TRBJ2-7 | TRBV3-1/TRBV3-2 | TGTGCCAGCAGCTCCAGTCTAGACAGGCGGAGCTACGAGCAGTACTTC | CASSSSLDRRSYEQYF
- | once | TRBJ2-7 | TRBV10-3 | TGTGCCATCAGTGAGTCTGCCAGGCTCGCCGAGCAGTACTTC | CAISESARLAEQYF
- | few | TRBJ1-1 | TRBV9 | TGTGCCTCAACCCCTTGGGCAGGGACTGAAGCTTTCTTT | CASTPWAGTEAFF
- | - | TRBJ1-5 | TRBV19 | TGTGCCAGTAGTATTGCAGGGCCGGCTCAGCCCCAGCATTTT | CASSIAGPAQPQHF
- | - | TRBJ1-1 | TRBV29-1 | TGCAGCCCCACGGTGAACACTGAAGCTTTCTTT | CSPTVNTEAFF
- | - | TRBJ2-3 | TRBV6-1 | TGTGCCAGCAGTGACGGACTGGGAGATACGCAGTATTTT | CASSDGLGDTQYF
- | - | TRBJ1-2 | TRBV15 | TGTGCCACCAGCAGAGATTATCTTGCATCGGGGGGCTACACCTTC | CATSRDYLASGGYTF
- | once | TRBJ2-3 | TRBV10-3 | TGTGCCATCAGCCCGGGACTCCTCCCAGATACGCAGTATTTT | CAISPGLLPDTQYF
- | - | TRBJ1-2 | TRBV20-1 | TGCAGTGCTAGTGCACAGGCCGAATCCCCTAACTATGGCTACACCTTC | CSASAQAESPNYGYTF
- | - | TRBJ2-6 | TRBV11-3 | TGTGCCAGCAGCGCTACCTACTCTGGGGCCAACGTCCTGACTTTC | CASSATYSGANVLTF
- | - | TRBJ1-1 | TRBV29-1 | TGCAGCGTTGAAGAATCGGTGTGGGCGTCCTTT | CSVEESVWASF
- | - | TRBJ2-7 | TRBV18 | TGTGCCAGCTCCGTAATGGGGATCCAGGGGAACTACGAGCAGTACTTC | CASSVMGIQGNYEQYF
- | - | TRBJ2-7 | TRBV28 | TGTGCCAGCAGTTCCACCACTAGATATGAGCAGTACTTC | CASSSTTRYEQYF
TRBD1 | - | TRBJ1-5 | TRBV6-6 | TGTGCCAGCAGTCGAGGACAGGGGGCCCCTCAGCCCCAGCATTTT | CASSRGQGAPQPQHF
TRBD2 | - | TRBJ2-6 | TRBV7-9 | TGTGCCAGCAGCCATCTAGCGGGAGTTTCCTCTGGGGCCAACGTCCTGACTTTC | CASSHLAGVSSGANVLTF
TRBD2 | - | TRBJ2-1 | TRBV19 | TGTGCCACCGACAACTCACTAGCGGGAGGTGAGCAGTTCTTC | CATDNSLAGGEQFF
- | - | TRBJ2-1 | TRBV5-1 | TGCGCCAGCAGCTTGGAAGGACTAATAGGGAATGAGCAGTTCTTC | CASSLEGLIGNEQFF
- | - | TRBJ2-3 | TRBV7-2 | TGTGCCAGCAGCTTAGTTAGCGCAGATACGCAGTATTTT | CASSLVSADTQYF
- | - | TRBJ1-1 | TRBV28 | TGTGCCAGCAGTTTATGGGCAGGGAGGATCAACACTGAAGCTTTCTTT | CASSLWAGRINTEAFF
TRBD2 | - | TRBJ2-1 | TRBV4-2 | TGTGCCAGCAGCCTCGGACTAGCCAATGAGCAGTTCTTC | CASSLGLANEQFF
TRBD1 | - | TRBJ2-2 | TRBV19 | TGTGCCAGTAGTATAGATCGGGACAGGGAGAACACCGGGGAGCTGTTTTTT | CASSIDRDRENTGELFF
TRBD2 | - | TRBJ2-7 | TRBV10-3 | TGTGCCATCAGCGGGACTAGCGCGAACGAGCAGTACTTC | CAISGTSANEQYF
- | - | TRBJ2-3 | TRBV2 | TGTGCCAGCGCCAAAGGGGGAGATACGCAGTATTTT | CASAKGGDTQYF
- | - | TRBJ1-5 | TRBV19 | TGTGCCAGTACGTATGCAGGGGCTGGAGGCAATCAGCCCCAGCATTTT | CASTYAGAGGNQPQHF
TRBD1 | - | TRBJ2-2 | TRBV3-1/TRBV3-2 | TGTGCCAGCAGCGGGACAGGGATAAACACCGGGGAGCTGTTTTTT | CASSGTGINTGELFF
TRBD1 | once | TRBJ2-2 | TRBV5-6 | TGTGCCAGCAGCTTGGCCAAGCGACAGGGGGGCACCGGGGAGCTGTTTTTT | CASSLAKRQGGTGELFF